This note documents a single T cell receptor (beta chain) sequence. Its target is unknown. This entry is derived from a study of human versus mouse CDR3 diversity and MHC coevolution. Study context: The immunoSEQ assay reportedly detects one in 200,000 T cells.

Some clones are missing from TCRdb's copy, which holds only in-frame ones; the method was immunoSEQ multiplex PCR. This sample yields about 81,000 clones, of which around 93% are seen a single time; more than 1.1% belongs to the top ten. Study findings and constraints: Mice had fewer CDR3 deletions and insertions than humans on average. Roughly 1.5 million TCR beta clonotypes were estimated for humans, the largest repertoire.

This CDR3 comprises 14 residues. The J segment lost 10 bases and the V segment lost 2 bases, leaving 9 bases of the junction unmatched. Germline lookup yields CDR1 SGHTA and CDR2 FQGNSA. The TCR was taken from a person aged 30 to 69 in good health. The chain employs TRBV7-2 and TRBJ1-1; 8 bases fit TRBD1. The sequencing sample was made of naive CD4+ T cells from blood. Subset defined: CD45RO-negative CD62L-positive naive CD4 T cells. CDR3 sequence reads: CASSLLPGGSGAFF. In DNA form, the CDR3 reads TGTGCCAGCAGCTTATTGCCAGGGGGCTCTGGAGCTTTCTTT.